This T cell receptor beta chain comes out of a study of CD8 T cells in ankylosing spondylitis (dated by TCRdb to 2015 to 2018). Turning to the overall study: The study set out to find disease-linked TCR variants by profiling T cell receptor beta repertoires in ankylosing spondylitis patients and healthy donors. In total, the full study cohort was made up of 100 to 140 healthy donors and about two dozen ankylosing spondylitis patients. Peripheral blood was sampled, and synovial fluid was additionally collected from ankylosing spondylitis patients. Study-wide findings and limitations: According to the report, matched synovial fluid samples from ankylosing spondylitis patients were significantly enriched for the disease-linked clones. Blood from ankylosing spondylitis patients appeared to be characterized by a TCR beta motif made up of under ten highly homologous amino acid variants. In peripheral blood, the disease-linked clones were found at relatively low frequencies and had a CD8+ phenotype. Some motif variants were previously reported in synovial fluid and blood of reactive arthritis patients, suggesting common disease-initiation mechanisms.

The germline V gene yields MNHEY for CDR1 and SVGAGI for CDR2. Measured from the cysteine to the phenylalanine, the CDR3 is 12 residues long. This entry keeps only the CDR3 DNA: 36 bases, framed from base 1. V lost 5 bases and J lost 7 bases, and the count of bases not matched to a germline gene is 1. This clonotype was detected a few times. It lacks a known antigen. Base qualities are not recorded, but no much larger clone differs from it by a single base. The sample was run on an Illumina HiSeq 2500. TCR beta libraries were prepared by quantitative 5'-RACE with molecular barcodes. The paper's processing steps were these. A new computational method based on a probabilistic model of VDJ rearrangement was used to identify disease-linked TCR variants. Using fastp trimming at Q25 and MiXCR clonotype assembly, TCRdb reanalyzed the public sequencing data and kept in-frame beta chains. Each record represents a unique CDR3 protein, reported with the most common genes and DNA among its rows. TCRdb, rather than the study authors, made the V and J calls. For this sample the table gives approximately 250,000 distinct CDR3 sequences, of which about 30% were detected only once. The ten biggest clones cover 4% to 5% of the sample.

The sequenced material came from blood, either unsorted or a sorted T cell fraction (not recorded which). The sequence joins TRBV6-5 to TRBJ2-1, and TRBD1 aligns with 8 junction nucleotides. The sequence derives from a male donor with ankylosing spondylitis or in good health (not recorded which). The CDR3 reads CASSRTGNEQFF. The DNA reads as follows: TGTGCCAGCAGTCGGACAGGGAATGAGCAGTTCTTC.